This TCR beta chain was captured in a study of T-cell reconstitution after alpha-beta-depleted transplantation in children. The library targeted TCRbeta and was prepared with unique molecular identifiers. TCRdb fed the PCR reads into MiXCR, producing one record per CDR3 protein. The sample consists of about 500,000 distinct CDR3 sequences, 32% of them appearing once. This CDR3 is 15 amino acids long. Trimming left V 0 bases short and J 7 bases short, with 13 bases between. CDR1 LGHNA and CDR2 YNFKEQ come from the germline V gene. Specimen: PBMCs from the stem cell graft donor, collected from the stem cell graft. The source of this sequence is a human donor who donated a stem cell graft to a child with aplastic anemia. J is TRBJ1-5 and V is TRBV4-2; D gene unclear. The CDR3 sequence is CASSQEGIASQPQHF. The CDR3 DNA is TGTGCCAGCAGCCAAGAAGGGATAGCAAGCCAGCCCCAGCATTTT.